This note documents a single T cell receptor (beta chain) sequence. The antigen is not known. This entry comes from a study of T cells after yellow fever vaccination. Study-wide findings and caveats: Subsequent booster samples again held most clones from primary vaccination (roughly 96% CD4, just under 90% CD8).

The germline CDR1 and CDR2 sequences are MNHEY and SVGAGI. Trimming pared 0 bases from V and 1 base from J, leaving 6 bases between. The CDR3 has 14 residues. TCRdb passed the 5' RACE reads through MiXCR, listing each CDR3 protein once. The data hold hundreds of thousands of distinct CDR3 sequences, with about a sixth observed a single time. This sequence originates from a man aged 18 to 35 who received the YFV17D yellow fever vaccine. V is TRBV6-5 and J is TRBJ1-1, with D unresolved. The material sequenced was PBMCs, taken about 5 days after the first yellow fever vaccination. CDR3 sequence: CASSYSRSNTEAFF. The CDR3 region has the DNA TGTGCCAGCAGTTACTCCAGATCGAACACTGAAGCTTTCTTT.